Below, 21 T cell receptor beta chains from the same sample are listed, as sequenced in a study of blood T cells in healthy people across ages. Through a sample-barcoded 5' primer and a J-beta primer mix, a second PCR was run for roughly 6 to 12 cycles. TCRdb reprocessed the 5' RACE reads with MiXCR, giving one entry per CDR3 protein. The sample includes 1.5 million to 2 million distinct CDR3 sequences, 34% of them seen just once. The sample taken for sequencing was blood. The source of these receptors is a woman aged 25 to 39 in good health.

V gene TRBV27 combines with J gene TRBJ2-5; D is unclear. This CDR3 comprises 14 residues. Looked up from germline, CDR1 is MNHEY and CDR2 is SMNVEV (reference sequence). Between the trimmed V and J ends, which lost 11 bases and 2 bases, there was a span of 18 bases. The CDR3 nucleotides are TGTGCCCGCCCACTGGGCCAATTACAAGAGACCCAGTACTTC. Its translation: CARPLGQLQETQYF.

On this clonotype itself: A single base separates this from a much larger clone, so it may be a read error. The chain couples TRBV10-3 to TRBJ2-1; TRBD2 aligns across 9 bases. The CDR3 runs to 13 residues. In germline, CDR1 is ENHRY, CDR2 SYGVKD. J was trimmed by 9 bases and V by 8 bases; bases with no gene match: 8. The CDR3 here is CAIGEASGVEQFF. The CDR3 coding sequence is TGTGCCATCGGGGAGGCTAGCGGGGTTGAGCAGTTCTTC.

The rearrangement links TRBV20-1 to TRBJ2-4; D is unresolved. There are 15 residues in the CDR3. The V end was cut by 8 bases, the J end by 0 bases, with 17 bases between. Germline CDR1 is DFQATT and CDR2 is SNEGSKA (reference sequence). CDR3 sequence reads: CSPNAGYLAKNIQYF. The CDR3 DNA follows: TGCAGTCCCAACGCTGGCTACTTAGCCAAAAACATTCAGTACTTC.

A few counts support this clonotype. The chain uses TRBV18 and TRBJ2-7; tentatively, D is TRBD1 (5 bases). The CDR3 totals 13 residues. From germline, CDR1 is KGHSH and CDR2 LQKENI. V was trimmed by 6 bases and J by 9 bases, leaving 18 bases between them. CDR3 sequence (DNA): TGTGCCAGCTCTCCGACAGAGAAAACTGGGCAGTACTTC. Translating gives CASSPTEKTGQYF. The whole variable domain, remainder taken from reference TRBV18 and TRBJ2-7, is NAGVMQNPRHLVRRRGQEARLRCSPMKGHSHVYWYRQLPEEGLKFMVYLQKENIIDESGMPKERFSAEFPKEGPSILRIQQVVRGDSAAYFCASSPTEKTGQYFGPGTRLTVT.

This clonotype was observed a handful of times. The chain combines TRBV2 with TRBJ2-7, with 7 bases aligning to TRBD1. CDR1 is SNHLY and CDR2 is FYNNEI in the germline V gene. The CDR3 is 14 amino acids. The trim removed 2 bases at V and 4 bases at J, leaving 5 bases unmatched. DNA of the CDR3: TGTGCCAGCAGTGAAATGGGACAGCGGTACGAGCAGTACTTC. It is translated as CASSEMGQRYEQYF.

This clonotype appeared a few times. The chain uses TRBV25-1 and TRBJ2-1, with TRBD1 matching 7 bases. Per the germline V gene, CDR1 is MGHDK and CDR2 is SYGVNS. The CDR3 has 12 residues. The J segment lost 10 bases and the V segment lost 4 bases, leaving 4 bases of the junction unmatched. CDR3 sequence reads: CASSGPTGEQFF. CDR3 nucleotide sequence: TGTGCCAGCAGTGGCCCGACAGGGGAGCAGTTCTTC. Together with reference TRBV25-1 and TRBJ2-1, the CDR3 gives the full variable domain: EADIYQTPRYLVIGTGKKITLECSQTMGHDKMYWYQQDPGMELHLIHYSYGVNSTEKGDLSSESTVSRIRTEHFPLTLESARPSHTSQYLCASSGPTGEQFFGPGTRLTVL.

This clonotype has a handful of counts. The CDR3 DNA is TGTGCCAGCAGGGCGGTTAGCGAGCAGTACTTC. Amino acid sequence: CASRAVSEQYF. The rearrangement uses TRBV2 and TRBJ2-7; D gene ambiguous. Per the germline V gene, CDR1 is SNHLY and CDR2 is FYNNEI. CDR3 size: 11 residues. V lost 6 bases, J lost 6 bases, and 9 bases lay in between.

The V and J genes are TRBV7-9 and TRBJ2-4; 14 positions match TRBD2. The J call may be in error: the DNA end matches TRBJ2-7 better. This CDR3 is built from 14 residues. Looked up from germline, CDR1 is SEHNR and CDR2 is FQNEAQ (reference sequence). The CDR3 protein is CASSQGLAGAEQYF. CDR3 DNA sequence: TGTGCCAGCAGCCAGGGACTAGCGGGGGCCGAGCAGTACTTC.

This chain uses TRBV27 with TRBJ2-7; TRBD1 matches at 9 bases. Germline V gene data show CDR1 as MNHEY and CDR2 as SMNVEV (reference sequence). The J segment lost 7 bases and the V segment lost 5 bases, leaving 15 bases of the junction unmatched. This CDR3 has 16 amino acids. The CDR3 nucleotides are TGTGCCAGCAGTCGCTCTGGGGGACAGGGTTGGAATGAGCAGTACTTC. Protein: CASSRSGGQGWNEQYF.

This clonotype has more than one count but fewer than ten. This chain links TRBV2 with TRBJ1-2, with a possible D match to TRBD1 (5 bases). CDR1 SNHLY and CDR2 FYNNEI come from the germline V gene. This CDR3 region has 13 residues. Trimming cost V 6 bases and J 1 base, with 9 bases left between them. The CDR3 is CASSEQDNYGYTF. The DNA of the CDR3 is TGTGCCAGCAGCGAACAGGATAACTATGGCTACACCTTC.

The gene calls are TRBV9 and TRBJ1-2; D may be TRBD1 (6 bases). CDR3 length equals 16 residues. From germline, CDR1 is SGDLS and CDR2 YYNGEE. Between the trimmed V and J ends, which lost 0 bases and 2 bases, there was a span of 14 bases. The CDR3 DNA is TGTGCCAGCAGCGTAGACGGGGGGGCAGGGAACTATGGCTACACCTTC. Translated, it gives CASSVDGGAGNYGYTF. The entire variable domain, with the rest obtained from reference TRBV9 and TRBJ1-2, is as follows: DSGVTQTPKHLITATGQRVTLRCSPRSGDLSVYWYQQSLDQGLQFLIQYYNGEERAKGNILERFSAQQFPDLHSELNLSSLELGDSALYFCASSVDGGAGNYGYTFGSGTRLTVV.

The chain recombines TRBV20-1 with TRBJ2-7, with D tentatively TRBD1 (6 bases). Germline lookup yields CDR1 DFQATT and CDR2 SNEGSKA (reference sequence). The CDR3 covers 16 residues. With 3 bases removed from V and 2 bases from J, the gap between germline ends came to 20 bases. CDR3 DNA: TGCAGTGCTAGCGGGGATCCAGGGGATATTACCTACGAGCAGTACTTC. Protein: CSASGDPGDITYEQYF.

Comment on this clonotype: A much larger clonotype is one base distant, so this may be a read error. The chain links TRBV12-3 or TRBV12-4 to TRBJ2-7; D call uncertain. The CDR3 length is 13 residues. The CDR3 DNA is TGTGCCAGCAGTTTAAGGGCAGCCTACGGGCAGTACTTC. Protein product: CASSLRAAYGQYF.

In its sample, this clonotype was seen many times. The chain is built from TRBV5-1 and TRBJ2-5; unclear D gene. Germline V gene data show CDR1 as SGHRS and CDR2 as YFSETQ. Trimming shortened V by 0 bases and J by 5 bases, and 11 bases separated the two germline ends. The CDR3 runs to 14 residues. Here the CDR3 reads CASSLEGFGETQYF. The CDR3 nucleotides read TGCGCCAGCAGCTTGGAAGGGTTTGGGGAGACCCAGTACTTC.

The chain links TRBV20-1 to TRBJ2-7; 7 bases are shared with TRBD1. CDR3 length equals 13 residues. The V gene's germline CDR1 is DFQATT and CDR2 SNEGSKA (reference sequence). J gave up 6 bases and V 2 bases, and 7 bases lay outside the gene matches. The CDR3 here is CSARTGANAEQYF. The CDR3 region has the DNA TGCAGTGCTAGAACAGGGGCTAATGCCGAGCAGTACTTC.

This clonotype has a handful of counts. The chain has TRBV27 and TRBJ2-4; 7 nucleotides agree with TRBD2. The end of the DNA aligns better with TRBJ2-7, so the J call may be wrong. Per germline, CDR1 MNHEY and CDR2 SMNVEV (reference sequence). The CDR3 has 16 residues. The CDR3 spells CASSLMVGEGPYEQYF. CDR3 nucleotide sequence: TGTGCCAGCAGTTTAATGGTGGGGGAGGGCCCTTACGAGCAGTACTTC.

The chain links TRBV7-8 to TRBJ2-7; D is ambiguous. The germline gives CDR1 SGHVS, CDR2 FQNEAQ. The CDR3 runs to 14 residues. V was pared by 3 bases and J by 2 bases, with 11 bases between. The CDR3 reads CASSFDPAPYEQYF. CDR3 nucleotide sequence: TGTGCCAGCAGCTTTGACCCCGCGCCCTACGAGCAGTACTTC.

This clonotype was counted a few times. V usage is TRBV6-5 and J usage is TRBJ2-5, with D tentatively TRBD2 (7 bases). The CDR3 has 14 amino acids. Trimming removed 6 bases from V and 5 bases from J, with 16 bases in between. Germline CDR1 MNHEY, CDR2 SVGAGI. CDR3 residues: CASRPGGPRETQYF. The CDR3 DNA sequence: TGTGCCAGCAGACCCGGGGGGCCCCGGGAGACCCAGTACTTC.

The rearrangement joins TRBV9 to TRBJ1-2; D is possibly TRBD1 (5 bases). Between the trimmed V and J ends, which lost 3 bases and 0 bases, there was a span of 12 bases. The germline V gene encodes CDR1 SGDLS and CDR2 YYNGEE. CDR3 length: 15 residues. DNA for the CDR3: TGTGCCAGCAGCGCCCAAACAGGAGCTAACTATGGCTACACCTTC. Residues: CASSAQTGANYGYTF. Variable domain in full (rest from reference TRBV9 and TRBJ1-2): DSGVTQTPKHLITATGQRVTLRCSPRSGDLSVYWYQQSLDQGLQFLIQYYNGEERAKGNILERFSAQQFPDLHSELNLSSLELGDSALYFCASSAQTGANYGYTFGSGTRLTVV.

This clonotype was seen more than once but under ten times. The chain joins TRBV11-2 to TRBJ2-5; TRBD2 matches at 9 bases. Germline V gives CDR1 SGHAT, CDR2 FQNNGV. With 4 bases clipped from V and 4 bases from J, the junction kept 13 bases outside the gene matches. This CDR3 comprises 17 residues. The CDR3 DNA sequence: TGTGCCAGCAGCTCCCTGGTAGCGGGGGAATGGCGAGAGACCCAGTACTTC. As protein: CASSSLVAGEWRETQYF.

The chain employs TRBV2 and TRBJ2-7; weak D call: TRBD1 (6 bases). This CDR3 has 14 residues. Trimming shortened V by 6 bases and J by 5 bases, and 17 bases separated the two germline ends. Per germline, CDR1 SNHLY and CDR2 FYNNEI. The DNA of the CDR3 is TGTGCCAGCAGCGTTCAGGGGTTAGGAAACGAGCAGTACTTC. Residues: CASSVQGLGNEQYF.